This T cell receptor (beta chain) was documented in a study of blood T cell repertoires in COVID-19. Study information: The origin of the acute and convalescent COVID-19 samples was the United States, Italy and Spain. T cells, B-cell-depleted T cells, or PBMCs supplied cDNA or gDNA.

The ends were cut back, 3 bases at V and 5 bases at J, with 14 bases in the middle. Per germline, CDR1 LGHNA and CDR2 YSLEER. This CDR3 is 16 amino acids long. Study processing details: Researchers report that nucleated cell counts were estimated from reference gene primer amplification. Only in-frame clones appear in the TCRdb table, and some are missing; sequencing was by immunoSEQ multiplex PCR. The V and J calls and clone size come from that table; D and trimming were worked out from the DNA. Of more than 110,000 clones in the sample, about 90% were seen once. This TCR was recovered from an elderly woman with acute or convalescent COVID-19. Specimen: peripheral blood. This rearrangement joins TRBV4-3 to TRBJ1-6; D unresolved. In DNA, the CDR3 is TGCGCCAGCAGCCAGTCAGCGGTGGGGAATAATTCACCCCTCCACTTT. The encoded protein is CASSQSAVGNNSPLHF.